Below are 23 T cell receptor delta chains sequenced from a single sample in a study of Vδ1+ human thymocytes. Findings and caveats of the study: Highly polyclonal TRG and TRD repertoires with Gaussian CDR3 length distributions appeared in thymus.

Which antigens these TCRs recognize remains unknown. The template was reverse-transcribed extracted RNA. Pooled V-gene forward primers with one constant-region reverse primer generated the CDR3 amplicons by multiplex PCR. TCRdb called clones anew from the multiplex PCR reads with CATT. The data contain 50,000 to 60,000 delta-chain clones, about 15% of them singletons. Sequencing used Vdelta1+ gamma-delta thymocytes from the thymus. Subset in this sample: FACS-sorted CD3+ TCRalphabeta- TCRVdelta1+ TCRVdelta2- thymocytes. The receptor source for this set is a girl less than two years old who had congenital heart surgery.

This clone was seen only a few times. This sequence joins TRDV1 and TRDJ1; 10 bases match TRDD3. CDR1 TSWWSYY and CDR2 QGS come from the germline V gene. This CDR3 has 17 amino acids. J lost 11 bases, V lost 2 bases, and 17 bases had no gene match. The CDR3 DNA sequence: TGTGCTCTTGGGGAAGCTCCTCCTACTCATGTACTGGGGGATCTCATCTTT. Encoded protein: CALGEAPPTHVLGDLIF.

This clone was detected only a few times. The gene calls are TRDV1 and TRDJ1, with 11 bases aligning to TRDD3. This CDR3 is 21 amino acids long. V trimming: 5 bases; J trimming: 1 base; junction bases outside the gene matches: 21. Germline V gene lookup returns CDR1 TSWWSYY and CDR2 QGS. The CDR3 bases are TGTGCTCTTGGGTCCGACCTTCCTGATTATTGGGGGATACGGGGCACCGATAAACTCATCTTT. It yields the protein CALGSDLPDYWGIRGTDKLIF.

The chain combines TRDV1 with TRDJ1, with 7 bases matching TRDD3. This CDR3 has 21 residues. Germline lookup yields CDR1 TSWWSYY and CDR2 QGS. J was trimmed by 0 bases and V by 0 bases; bases with no gene match: 19. The CDR3 bases are TGTGCTCTTGGGGAACTCCGGTACTGGCCTGGGATACCCTCCTACACCGATAAACTCATCTTT. Amino acids: CALGELRYWPGIPSYTDKLIF.

The rearrangement uses TRDV1 and TRDJ1; the match to TRDD3 covers 13 bases. Trimming at V came to 1 base and at J to 1 base, leaving 39 bases not matched to a gene. Per germline, CDR1 TSWWSYY and CDR2 QGS. The CDR3 has 29 amino acids. CDR3 in DNA: TGTGCTCTTGGGGAACGCGGCCCCGTAATATTCGCCTACGGACTGGGGGATACGCGGAGTCCCACCCCCACCGATAAACTCATCTTT. This gives the protein CALGERGPVIFAYGLGDTRSPTPTDKLIF.

A few counts support this clone. The chain couples TRDV1 to TRDJ1; the D call may be TRDD2 or TRDD3 (5 bases each). There are 23 residues in the CDR3. The V end lost 0 bases, the J end lost 0 bases, and 32 bases lay between the germline ends. Germline V CDR1 and CDR2: TSWWSYY, QGS. This chain's CDR3 is CALGELPPPSEAVIPRYTDKLIF. The DNA for the CDR3 is TGTGCTCTTGGGGAACTACCCCCCCCTTCTGAAGCCGTGATACCACGTTACACCGATAAACTCATCTTT.

The gene calls are TRDV1 and TRDJ1, with 12 bases lining up with TRDD3. Trimming at V came to 1 base and at J to 0 bases, leaving 9 bases not matched to a gene. Per germline, CDR1 TSWWSYY and CDR2 QGS. The CDR3 is 19 amino acids. The CDR3 region has the DNA TGTGCTCTTGGGGAACCCCACTGGGGGATACACCCGTACACCGATAAACTCATCTTT. Its protein is CALGEPHWGIHPYTDKLIF.

This sequence joins TRDV1 and TRDJ1; D possibly corresponds to TRDD3 (9 bases). The CDR3 is 23 residues long. The V and J ends lost 1 base and 0 bases respectively, with 33 bases between them. Looked up from germline, CDR1 is TSWWSYY and CDR2 is QGS. The CDR3 reads CALGEHHLPITGGPNVYTDKLIF. The CDR3 DNA follows: TGTGCTCTTGGGGAACATCACCTTCCTATTACTGGGGGACCCAACGTGTACACCGATAAACTCATCTTT.

The sample holds a few counts of this clone. The chain links TRDV2 to TRDJ1, with 9 bases lining up with TRDD3. From germline, CDR1 is GEAIGNYY and CDR2 EKD. Losses at the gene ends were 1 base for V and 3 bases for J; bases not matched to a gene: 23. The CDR3 is made up of 21 amino acids. The CDR3 nucleotides are TGTGCCTGTGACACAGTTCCTAACCCCCTTACTGGGGATACGGGAGCCGATAAACTCATCTTT. Translation: CACDTVPNPLTGDTGADKLIF.

V usage is TRDV1 and J usage is TRDJ1; D gene uncertain. The length of the CDR3 is 17 residues. In germline, CDR1 is TSWWSYY, CDR2 QGS. The V and J ends lost 0 bases and 1 base respectively, with 15 bases between them. CDR3 DNA sequence: TGTGCTCTTGGGGAACTAGATATCGCCTTGGGCACCGATAAACTCATCTTT. Protein: CALGELDIALGTDKLIF.

This clone was counted between two and nine times. This chain uses TRDV1 with TRDJ1, with 12 positions matching TRDD3. This CDR3 region has 21 residues. V trimming: 5 bases; J trimming: 0 bases; junction bases outside the gene matches: 19. Germline-derived CDR1 and CDR2 are TSWWSYY and QGS. CDR3 residues: CALGSYFLLGDTRSYTDKLIF. CDR3 DNA sequence: TGTGCTCTTGGGTCATACTTCCTACTGGGGGATACTCGGTCATACACCGATAAACTCATCTTT.

This rearrangement joins TRDV1 to TRDJ1; weak D call: TRDD2 (6 bases). V was pared by 0 bases and J by 5 bases, with 22 bases between. The CDR3 is 18 amino acids. The germline V gene has CDR1 TSWWSYY and CDR2 QGS. The CDR3 protein is CALGELRSYTPGCDKLIF. The CDR3 nucleotides read TGTGCTCTTGGGGAACTAAGGTCCTACACCCCGGGGTGTGATAAACTCATCTTT.

This clone was detected only once. The V gene is TRDV1, the J gene TRDJ1; 7 positions agree with TRDD3. With V trimmed by 0 bases and J by 1 base, 20 bases remained unmatched. The CDR3 covers 21 residues. Germline lookup yields CDR1 TSWWSYY and CDR2 QGS. DNA for the CDR3: TGTGCTCTTGGGGAACTTGTAAGCGCTGGGGGCCCCCCGACGTTCACCGATAAACTCATCTTT. The encoded protein is CALGELVSAGGPPTFTDKLIF.

The chain links TRDV1 to TRDJ1, with 8 bases fitting TRDD3. Germline V CDR1 and CDR2: TSWWSYY, QGS. Germline trimming cut 1 base from V and 6 bases from J; bases unmatched to any gene: 16. The CDR3 runs 18 residues. For the CDR3, the DNA is TGTGCTCTTGGGGAACCCTCGGGTGTGGGATACGTTCGGTATAAACTCATCTTT. It codes for CALGEPSGVGYVRYKLIF.

Remarks on this clone: The identical CDR3 is also encoded by other nucleotide sequences in the sample. The chain carries TRDV1 and TRDJ1, with 12 bases that match TRDD3. CDR3 length: 19 amino acids. Germline CDR1 is TSWWSYY and CDR2 is QGS. V dropped 5 bases and J dropped 5; count of bases not matched to a gene: 18. DNA of the CDR3: TGTGCTCTTGGGAAAACTCCGAAGCAAATACTGGGGGATACTGATAAACTCATCTTT. It is translated as CALGKTPKQILGDTDKLIF.

Of note for this clone: One end of the junction is discordant with germline, which a read error may explain. The rearrangement joins TRDV1 to TRDJ1, with D perhaps TRDD2 or TRDD3 (5 bases each). The CDR3 sequence is 16 residues long. Germline CDR1 is TSWWSYY and CDR2 is QGS. CDR3 loop: CALGGNLPGHTDKLIF. The CDR3 DNA is TGTGCTCTTGGGGGGAACCTACCTGGGCACACCGACAAACTCATCTTT.

A few counts support this clone. The chain combines TRDV1 with TRDJ2; D call uncertain. The CDR3 consists of 17 residues. Germline values: CDR1 TSWWSYY, CDR2 QGS. Trimming pared 0 bases from V and 0 bases from J, leaving 11 bases between. For the CDR3, the DNA is TGTGCTCTTGGGGAACTAAAGATTCGGACTTTGACAGCACAACTCTTCTTT. Residues: CALGELKIRTLTAQLFF.

The gene calls are TRDV1 and TRDJ1; 12 positions match TRDD3. The ends lost 1 base at V and 10 bases at J; junction bases unmatched: 19. Germline assignment: CDR1 TSWWSYY and CDR2 QGS. The CDR3 length is 19 residues. In DNA, the CDR3 is TGTGCTCTTGGGGAACCTTACGTACCTGGGGGATACGTCGGGAAATCACTCATCTTT. Translating it yields CALGEPYVPGGYVGKSLIF.

This clone was found a few times. This chain connects TRDV1 to TRDJ1; 10 nucleotides agree with TRDD3. CDR1 TSWWSYY and CDR2 QGS come from the germline V gene. This CDR3 comprises 21 residues. J gave up 0 bases and V 0 bases, and 16 bases lay outside the gene matches. CDR3 sequence: CALGELRNPPTGGSYTDKLIF. CDR3 coding DNA: TGTGCTCTTGGGGAACTTAGAAACCCCCCGACTGGGGGATCGTACACCGATAAACTCATCTTT.

The gene calls are TRDV1 and TRDJ1; D is perhaps TRDD3 (5 bases). Germline CDR1 TSWWSYY, CDR2 QGS. This CDR3 region has 19 residues. Trimming cost V 2 bases and J 1 base, with 23 bases left between them. CDR3 in amino acids: CALGEISTWRILGTDKLIF. CDR3 bases: TGTGCTCTTGGGGAAATATCTACTTGGCGGATATTGGGCACCGATAAACTCATCTTT.

The chain joins TRDV1 to TRDJ1; the D gene is possibly TRDD3 (6 bases). Deletions cut 2 bases from V and 4 bases from J, with 29 bases between. The CDR3 sequence is 20 residues long. CDR1 and CDR2 from the germline V gene are TSWWSYY and QGS. The CDR3 DNA reads TGTGCTCTTGGGGAATACCGTACGGGGGACCCGGCGGGGCGTATCGATAAACTCATCTTT. This translates into CALGEYRTGDPAGRIDKLIF.

This clone was found a few times. The J gene is TRDJ1, the V gene TRDV1; no clear D gene. Germline V gives CDR1 TSWWSYY, CDR2 QGS. The V end was cut by 5 bases, the J end by 0 bases, with 22 bases between. The CDR3 runs to 18 residues. The CDR3 DNA reads TGTGCTCTTGGGAAACAACTCTACTACCGGTCGTACACCGATAAACTCATCTTT. The encoded protein is CALGKQLYYRSYTDKLIF.

This clone was recorded a few times. The V call is TRDV1, the J call TRDJ1, with TRDD3 matching 13 bases. Trimming cost V 5 bases and J 0 bases; bases outside gene matches: 24. The germline V gene encodes CDR1 TSWWSYY and CDR2 QGS. This CDR3 is built from 23 residues. The CDR3 DNA follows: TGTGCTCTTGGGAAGAACCCCCCTTCCTACGGTACTGGGGGATACGCAGACACCGATAAACTCATCTTT. Translating it yields CALGKNPPSYGTGGYADTDKLIF.

V and J are TRDV1 and TRDJ1, with TRDD3 matching 8 bases. Per germline, CDR1 TSWWSYY and CDR2 QGS. Trimming removed 4 bases from V and 0 bases from J; junction bases left unmatched: 16. The CDR3 spans 19 residues. CDR3: CALGVPPTHRGDNTDKLIF. CDR3 bases: TGTGCTCTTGGGGTTCCCCCTACACATCGGGGGGATAACACCGATAAACTCATCTTT.